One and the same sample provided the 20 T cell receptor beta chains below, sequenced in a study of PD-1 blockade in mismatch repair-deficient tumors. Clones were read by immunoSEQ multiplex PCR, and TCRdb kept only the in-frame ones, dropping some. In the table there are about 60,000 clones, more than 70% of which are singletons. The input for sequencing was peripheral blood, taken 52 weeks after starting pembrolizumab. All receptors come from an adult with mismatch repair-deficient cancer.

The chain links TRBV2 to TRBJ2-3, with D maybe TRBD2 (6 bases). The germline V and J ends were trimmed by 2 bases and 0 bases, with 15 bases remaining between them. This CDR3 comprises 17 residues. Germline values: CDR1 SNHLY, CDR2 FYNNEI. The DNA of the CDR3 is TGTGCCAGCAGTGAAAGTGTTTGGGAGGTTAGCACAGATACGCAGTATTTT. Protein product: CASSESVWEVSTDTQYF. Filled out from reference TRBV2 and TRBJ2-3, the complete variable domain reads EPEVTQTPSHQVTQMGQEVILRCVPISNHLYFYWYRQILGQKVEFLVSFYNNEISEKSEIFDDQFSVERPDGSNFTLKIRSTKLEDSAMYFCASSESVWEVSTDTQYFGPGTRLTVL.

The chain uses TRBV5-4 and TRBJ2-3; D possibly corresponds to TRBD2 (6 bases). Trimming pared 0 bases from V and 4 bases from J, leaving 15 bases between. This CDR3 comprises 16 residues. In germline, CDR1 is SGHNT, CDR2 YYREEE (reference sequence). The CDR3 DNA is TGTGCCAGCAGCTTGGATCCCGCGGGGAGCGCAGATACGCAGTATTTT. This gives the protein CASSLDPAGSADTQYF.

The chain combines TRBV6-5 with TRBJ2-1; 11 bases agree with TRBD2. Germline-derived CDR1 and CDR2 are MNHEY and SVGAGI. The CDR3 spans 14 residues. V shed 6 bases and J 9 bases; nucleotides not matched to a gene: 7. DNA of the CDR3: TGTGCCAGCAGGGGAGTAGCGGGGGGGGGTGAGCAGTTCTTC. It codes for CASRGVAGGGEQFF.

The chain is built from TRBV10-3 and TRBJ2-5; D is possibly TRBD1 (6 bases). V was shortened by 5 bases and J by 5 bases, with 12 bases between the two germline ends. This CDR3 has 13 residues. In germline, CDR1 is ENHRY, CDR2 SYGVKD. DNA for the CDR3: TGTGCCATCAGTACAGGGTCCTGGGAGACCCAGTACTTC. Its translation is CAISTGSWETQYF.

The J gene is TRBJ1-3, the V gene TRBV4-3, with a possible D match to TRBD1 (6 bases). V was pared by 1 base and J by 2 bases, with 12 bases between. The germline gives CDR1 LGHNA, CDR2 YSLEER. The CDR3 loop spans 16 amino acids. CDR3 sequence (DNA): TGCGCCAGCAGCCAAGTTGGGTCAGGGGCTGGAAACACCATATATTTT. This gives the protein CASSQVGSGAGNTIYF.

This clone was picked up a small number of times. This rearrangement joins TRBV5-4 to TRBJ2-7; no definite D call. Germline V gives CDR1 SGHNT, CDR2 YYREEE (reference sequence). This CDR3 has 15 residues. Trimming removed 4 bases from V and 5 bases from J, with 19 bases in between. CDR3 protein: CASSDRRSPGDEQYF. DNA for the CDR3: TGTGCCAGCAGCGACCGTCGGTCCCCTGGTGACGAGCAGTACTTC. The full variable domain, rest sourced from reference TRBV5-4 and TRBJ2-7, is ETGVTQSPTHLIKTRGQQVTLRCSSQSGHNTVSWYQQALGQGPQFIFQYYREEENGRGNFPPRFSGLQFPNYSSELNVNALELDDSALYLCASSDRRSPGDEQYFGPGTRLTVT.

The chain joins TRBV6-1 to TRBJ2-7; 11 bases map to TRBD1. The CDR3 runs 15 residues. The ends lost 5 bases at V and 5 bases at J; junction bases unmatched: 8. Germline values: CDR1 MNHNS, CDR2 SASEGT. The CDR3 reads CASSRRRTGGDEQYF. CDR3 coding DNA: TGTGCCAGCAGTCGGAGGAGGACAGGGGGCGACGAGCAGTACTTC.

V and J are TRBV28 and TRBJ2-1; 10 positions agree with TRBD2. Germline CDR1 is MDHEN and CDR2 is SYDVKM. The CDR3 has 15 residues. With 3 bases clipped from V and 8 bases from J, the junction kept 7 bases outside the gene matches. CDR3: CASSFGTSEAYEQFF. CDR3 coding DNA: TGTGCCAGCAGTTTCGGGACTAGCGAGGCGTATGAGCAGTTCTTC.

The CDR3 region has the DNA TGTGCCAGCAGCTCCTCTCCGGGACAGGGGGATTACGAGCAGTACTTC. Translated: CASSSSPGQGDYEQYF. The V and J genes are TRBV7-9 and TRBJ2-7; 11 nucleotides match TRBD1. This CDR3 region has 16 residues. Germline CDR1 and CDR2: SEHNR and FQNEAQ (reference sequence). With 4 bases clipped from V and 4 bases from J, the junction kept 9 bases outside the gene matches.

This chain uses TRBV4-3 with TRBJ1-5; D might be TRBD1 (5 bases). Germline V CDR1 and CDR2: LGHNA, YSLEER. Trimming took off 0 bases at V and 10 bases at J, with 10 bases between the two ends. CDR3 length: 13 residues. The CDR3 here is CASSQERGTPQHF. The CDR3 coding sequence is TGCGCCAGCAGCCAAGAAAGGGGTACTCCCCAGCATTTT.

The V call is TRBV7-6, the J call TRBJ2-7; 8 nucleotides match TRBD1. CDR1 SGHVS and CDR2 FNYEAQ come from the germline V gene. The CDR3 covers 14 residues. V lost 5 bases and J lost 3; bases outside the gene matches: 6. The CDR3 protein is CASSGGTGGYEQYF. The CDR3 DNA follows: TGTGCCAGCAGCGGAGGGACAGGAGGCTACGAGCAGTACTTC.

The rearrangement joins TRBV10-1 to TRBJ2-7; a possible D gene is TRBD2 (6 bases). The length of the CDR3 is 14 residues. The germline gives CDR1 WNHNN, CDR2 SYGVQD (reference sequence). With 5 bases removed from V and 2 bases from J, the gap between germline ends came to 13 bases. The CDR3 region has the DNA TGCGCCAGCAGTACCGGGACTCGTCCCTACGAGCAGTACTTC. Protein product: CASSTGTRPYEQYF.

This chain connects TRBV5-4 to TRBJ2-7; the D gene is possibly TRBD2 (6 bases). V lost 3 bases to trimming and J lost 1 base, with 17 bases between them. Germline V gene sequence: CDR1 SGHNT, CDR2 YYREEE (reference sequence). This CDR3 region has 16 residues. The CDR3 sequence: CASSSPSETPSYEQYF. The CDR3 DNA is TGTGCCAGCAGCTCTCCTAGCGAAACCCCGTCCTACGAGCAGTACTTC.

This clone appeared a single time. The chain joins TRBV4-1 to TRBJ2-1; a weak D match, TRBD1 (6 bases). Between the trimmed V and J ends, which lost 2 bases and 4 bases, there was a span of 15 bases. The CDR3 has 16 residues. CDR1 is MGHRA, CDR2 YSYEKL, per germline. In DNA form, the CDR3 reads TGCGCCAGCAGCCAAACGGACAGAACACAATACAATGAGCAGTTCTTC. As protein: CASSQTDRTQYNEQFF.

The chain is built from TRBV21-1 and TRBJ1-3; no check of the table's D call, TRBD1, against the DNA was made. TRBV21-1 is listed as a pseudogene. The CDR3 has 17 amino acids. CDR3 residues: CASSNPREQGDGNTIYF. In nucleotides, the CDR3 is TGTGCCAGCAGCAACCCCCGGGAACAGGGGGACGGAAACACCATATATTTT.

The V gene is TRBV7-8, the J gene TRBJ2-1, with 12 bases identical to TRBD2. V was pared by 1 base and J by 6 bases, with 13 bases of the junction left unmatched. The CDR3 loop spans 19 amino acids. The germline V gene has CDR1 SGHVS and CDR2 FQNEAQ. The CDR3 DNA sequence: TGTGCCAGCAGCTTAGGGTGGTCCCTAGCGGGAGGGGAGGGCAATGAGCAGTTCTTC. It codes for CASSLGWSLAGGEGNEQFF.

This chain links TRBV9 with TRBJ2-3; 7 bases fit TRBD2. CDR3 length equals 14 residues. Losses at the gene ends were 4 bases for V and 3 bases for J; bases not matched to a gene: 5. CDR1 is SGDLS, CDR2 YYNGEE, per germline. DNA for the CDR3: TGTGCCAGCAGCTCGAGCGGGAAAACAGATACGCAGTATTTT. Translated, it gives CASSSSGKTDTQYF. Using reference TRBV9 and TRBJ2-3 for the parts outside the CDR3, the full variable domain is DSGVTQTPKHLITATGQRVTLRCSPRSGDLSVYWYQQSLDQGLQFLIQYYNGEERAKGNILERFSAQQFPDLHSELNLSSLELGDSALYFCASSSSGKTDTQYFGPGTRLTVL.

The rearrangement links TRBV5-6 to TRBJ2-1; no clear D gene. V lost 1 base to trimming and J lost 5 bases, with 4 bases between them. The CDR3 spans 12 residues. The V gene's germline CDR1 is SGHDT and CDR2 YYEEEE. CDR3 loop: CASSLWDNEQFF. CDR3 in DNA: TGTGCCAGCAGCTTGTGGGACAATGAGCAGTTCTTC.

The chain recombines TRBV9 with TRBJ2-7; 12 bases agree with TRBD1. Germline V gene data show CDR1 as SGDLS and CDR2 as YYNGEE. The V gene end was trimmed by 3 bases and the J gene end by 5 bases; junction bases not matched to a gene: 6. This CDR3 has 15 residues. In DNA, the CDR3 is TGTGCCAGCAGCGCCTCCGGGACAGGGGGCAACGAGCAGTACTTC. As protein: CASSASGTGGNEQYF.

The CDR3 is CASSLGLTYEQYF. CDR3 nucleotide sequence: TGTGCCAGCAGTTTGGGTCTGACTTACGAGCAGTACTTC. The gene calls are TRBV27 and TRBJ2-7; D uncertain. CDR1 is MNHEY, CDR2 SMNVEV, per germline (reference sequence). The CDR3 loop spans 13 amino acids. V was cut by 3 bases and J by 4 bases, with 10 bases left in between.